A selection of T cell receptor beta chains follows, all from one sample in a study of CD4 T cells in relation to SARS-CoV-2 and coronaviruses. Antigens for these TCRs are unknown. The method was immunoSEQ multiplex PCR; TCRdb's version includes in-frame clones alone and lacks a portion of them. The sample shows roughly 25,000 clones, roughly four fifths of them seen only once. The sample was CD4+ T cells from PBMCs, cultured in vitro. Every receptor here comes from a human donor in good health. Each CDR3 is given with its conserved first and last residue. Fields, in order: clone size, CDR3 length, J gene, V gene, D gene, CDR3 DNA, CDR3 protein. D genes are given only for firm matches. Size is stated for part of the rows, as once, few or many counts, or as a class when the clone is expanded.

>-|14|TRBJ2-5|TRBV2|-
TGTGCCAGCACCCAGGACAGAGGGAAAGAGACCCAGTACTTC
CASTQDRGKETQYF
>once|15|TRBJ1-3|TRBV5-1|TRBD1
TGCGCCAGCAGCTTGGGACAGGGCGACGGAAACACCATATATTTT
CASSLGQGDGNTIYF
>-|14|TRBJ2-7|TRBV5-1|-
TGCGCCAGCAGCCCGACGGACGGTTCCTACGAGCAGTACTTC
CASSPTDGSYEQYF
>-|15|TRBJ2-7|TRBV5-6|-
TGTGCCAGCACCTCCGACAGGTTTCTCGTCGACGAGCAGTACTTC
CASTSDRFLVDEQYF
>-|14|TRBJ2-6|TRBV29-1|-
TGCAGCGTTGGGGACACCTCTGGGGCCAACGTCCTGACTTTC
CSVGDTSGANVLTF
>once|15|TRBJ2-1|TRBV7-2|-
TGTGCCAGCAGCTTACTCAGCCTCCCCTACAATGAGCAGTTCTTC
CASSLLSLPYNEQFF
>-|14|TRBJ1-2|TRBV7-9|-
TGTGCCAGCACCAAGGACGGGGCGAATTATGGCTACACCTTC
CASTKDGANYGYTF
>-|16|TRBJ2-6|TRBV18|-
TGTGCCAGCTCACCCCTGGGGGCGCAAGGGGCCAACGTCCTGACTTTC
CASSPLGAQGANVLTF
>-|14|TRBJ2-5|TRBV2|TRBD2
TGTGCCAGCAGTGAGTTTCGGGGAGGGGAGACCCAGTACTTC
CASSEFRGGETQYF
>-|13|TRBJ2-2|TRBV9|-
TGTGCCAGCAGCGTGCTGGCCACCGGGGAGCTGTTTTTT
CASSVLATGELFF
>-|14|TRBJ1-1|TRBV10-1|TRBD1
TGCGCCAGCAGTGAAACGGACAGGGGGCATTTGGCTTTCTTT
CASSETDRGHLAFF
>-|14|TRBJ2-7|TRBV6-2/TRBV6-3|TRBD2
TGTGCCAGCAGCCGGACTAGCGGGAGTTACGAGCAGTACTTC
CASSRTSGSYEQYF
>-|16|TRBJ1-1|TRBV7-3|-
TGTGCCAGCAGCTTAGATTCCAGGGAAATGAACACTGAAGCTTTCTTT
CASSLDSREMNTEAFF
>few|12|TRBJ1-6|TRBV19|-
TGTGCCAGTAGTATAGATACATCACCCCTCCACTTT
CASSIDTSPLHF
>once|19|TRBJ2-2|TRBV11-3|TRBD2
TGTGCCAGCAGCTTAGAGGCCACTAGCGGGATCGCGAACACCGGGGAGCTGTTTTTT
CASSLEATSGIANTGELFF
>-|13|TRBJ1-1|TRBV7-8|-
TGTGCCAGCACCAAGGGGACGGGTACTGAAGCTTTCTTT
CASTKGTGTEAFF
>once|17|TRBJ2-2|TRBV12-1|-
TGTGCCAGCAGCCCCCGTTCTAGCGGGAGGTGCCACCGGGAGCTGTTTTTT
CASSPRSSGRCHRELFF
>-|15|TRBJ1-2|TRBV6-5|TRBD1
TGTGCCAGCAAGGTGGAAGGGGACAGGGGTTATGGCTACACCTTC
CASKVEGDRGYGYTF
>-|16|TRBJ2-6|TRBV7-9|TRBD1
TGTGCCAGCAGCACTAACAGGGGATCTGGGGCCAACGTCCTGACTTTC
CASSTNRGSGANVLTF
>-|15|TRBJ2-3|TRBV7-9|-
TGTGCCAGCAGCTTACGGCGGGGTGGGGCAGATACGCAGTATTTT
CASSLRRGGADTQYF
>-|15|TRBJ1-1|TRBV9|TRBD1
TGTGCCAGCAGCCGACAGGGAGGCATGAACACTGAAGCTTTCTTT
CASSRQGGMNTEAFF
>-|17|TRBJ2-1|TRBV6-2/TRBV6-3|-
TGTGCCAGCAGTTACAGCCTAGCGAAGAGCTCCTACAATGAGCAGTTCTTC
CASSYSLAKSSYNEQFF
>-|13|TRBJ2-5|TRBV9|TRBD2
TGTGCCAGCAGCGTAGGACTAGCTGAGACCCAGTACTTC
CASSVGLAETQYF
>-|15|TRBJ2-5|TRBV5-1|-
TGCGCCAGCAGCTTGGCCGGGCAGGGTATGAGGACCCAGTACTTC
CASSLAGQGMRTQYF
>-|14|TRBJ2-5|TRBV30|-
TGTGCCTGGAATCTTCATACAGGGGGGGTGACCCAGTACTTC
CAWNLHTGGVTQYF
>-|15|TRBJ2-7|TRBV3-1/TRBV3-2|-
TGTGCCAGCAGCGATGGACTCAGGCAGAGTTACGAGCAGTACTTC
CASSDGLRQSYEQYF
>-|19|TRBJ2-3|TRBV4-1|TRBD2
TGCGCCAGCAGCCAGAGGGGGACTAGCGGGGGGGCTGGGACAGATACGCAGTATTTT
CASSQRGTSGGAGTDTQYF
>once|15|TRBJ2-7|TRBV6-1|-
TGTGCCAGCAGTGAAGTTGCAGGTGGGAACTACGAGCAGTACTTC
CASSEVAGGNYEQYF
>-|15|TRBJ2-3|TRBV6-5|-
TGTGCCAGCAGGGTACGGGGGTGGGCCACAGATACGCAGTATTTT
CASRVRGWATDTQYF
>-|16|TRBJ1-1|TRBV14|TRBD1
TGTGCCAGCAGCCAAAGGGACAGCCGGCTGAACACTGAAGCTTTCTTT
CASSQRDSRLNTEAFF
>-|13|TRBJ2-2|TRBV7-3|-
TGTGCCAGCAGAGGACTTAACACCGGGGAGCTGTTTTTT
CASRGLNTGELFF
>-|16|TRBJ1-3|TRBV10-3|-
TGTGCCATCAGTGAAGGGGACACGCTGAGAGGAAACACCATATATTTT
CAISEGDTLRGNTIYF
>few|16|TRBJ1-1|TRBV14|-
TGTGCCAGCAGCCAAGCCCGGAGGGCTGAGGGCACTGAAGCTTTCTTT
CASSQARRAEGTEAFF